The rows below give T cell receptor beta chains drawn from one sample of a study of neurological immune-mediated disorders. TCRdb reanalysed the 5' RACE reads using MiXCR and keeps one entry per CDR3 protein. Of some 65,000 distinct CDR3 sequences in the sample, over 4% were seen once. What was sequenced was PBMCs. The receptors originated from a man over 45 with multiple sclerosis. Both conserved end residues are part of each CDR3. The size field is filled for only some rows; it gives once, few, many or a size class.

cdr3_aa clone_size v_call cdr3_length j_call
CSVGGGQSSYNEQFF many TRBV29-1 15 TRBJ2-1
CASSQDRLSTDTQYF many TRBV7-3 15 TRBJ2-3
CASSSAGTGDLVIQYF . TRBV12-3/TRBV12-4 16 TRBJ2-4
CASSLGGYFTGELFF many TRBV28 15 TRBJ2-2
CASSQEGLAYTQYF many TRBV4-1 14 TRBJ2-3
CSARTGQGALSNQPQHF many TRBV20-1 17 TRBJ1-5
CSARRPQAGGLETQYF many TRBV20-1 16 TRBJ2-5
CASSQRQGNTEAFF many TRBV4-1 14 TRBJ1-1
CASSSLGQPQETQYF many TRBV7-6 15 TRBJ2-5
CASSLTNGPPYEQYF many TRBV4-1 15 TRBJ2-7
CASRGGDQETQYF many TRBV12-3/TRBV12-4 13 TRBJ2-5
CASSLEGGDSVNIQYF many TRBV7-9 16 TRBJ2-4
CASSPRGYSYNEQFF few TRBV3-1 15 TRBJ2-1
CASSLGRAPGELFF many TRBV7-9 14 TRBJ2-2
CASSDTGPGDEQYF many TRBV7-9 14 TRBJ2-7
CASSLGSGLGRYF many TRBV7-2 13 TRBJ2-3
CASSHGLAGVLQETQYF many TRBV7-2 17 TRBJ2-5
CASSQGLSRSGDTQYF many TRBV3-1 16 TRBJ2-3
CASSLPRTGDGNTIYF many TRBV5-1 16 TRBJ1-3
CASSTQRGWTDTQYF few TRBV3-1 15 TRBJ2-3
CASSDWTSDYSDTQYF many TRBV2 16 TRBJ2-3
CASSLAQLTEQFF many TRBV5-1 13 TRBJ2-1
CASSLRTSGGSTQYF many TRBV5-6 15 TRBJ2-3
CSASGGAVGELFF many TRBV20-1 13 TRBJ2-2
CASSTWGRGRAETQYF many TRBV7-2 16 TRBJ2-5
CSVDRSNTGELFF few TRBV29-1 13 TRBJ2-2
CASSSTHSGNTIYF many TRBV9 14 TRBJ1-3